Sequencing of this T cell receptor beta chain was carried out in a study of shared clonotypes between healthy human individuals. Study-level findings and limits: Clonotype sharing among donors likely depends on sequencing depth. Sampling covered blood only; tissue repertoires likely differ.

J was trimmed by 3 bases and V by 1 base; bases with no gene match: 2. CDR3 length: 15 amino acids. Germline values: CDR1 LNHNV, CDR2 YYDKDF (reference sequence). The table came from immunoSEQ multiplex PCR; TCRdb's copy has only in-frame clones and leaves some out. This sample yields 400,000 to 600,000 clones, of which over 75% are seen a single time; around 12% belongs to the top ten. With regard to this clone: As yet, its antigen is unknown.

Genomic DNA of unsorted samples came from 90 million to 95 million PBMCs. The sequenced material came from PBMCs. The chain joins TRBV15 to TRBJ2-2, with TRBD2 matching 7 bases. The receptor's source is a woman between 40 and 55 years old in good health. Some clones in this sample may be carry-over from other donors' samples. The CDR3 nucleotides read TGTGCCACCAGCAGAGGGGACTATTACACCGGGGAGCTGTTTTTT. Its protein is CATSRGDYYTGELFF.